The clone carrying this T cell receptor (beta chain) was seen only a few times. Its antigen is not identified. This sample was taken from a study of T-cell memory formation after mild COVID-19. In the study overall: TCR clusters were mostly donor specific. Study conclusions and caveats: Pre-infection memory showed some responding clones, and this suggested that cross-reactive memory joined.

TCRdb re-analysed the 5' RACE reads in MiXCR, keeping a single row per CDR3 protein. The data hold hundreds of thousands of distinct CDR3 sequences, with roughly 17% observed a single time. This receptor was identified in an adult woman who had mild COVID-19 (a few samples of this study predate the infection). Cell type and time point are not known. The material sequenced was PBMCs or a T cell subset sorted from them (not recorded which).

The DNA for the CDR3 is TGTGCCAGCAGCCCCGGCGAGCGGGAGCGCGAGCAGTACTTC. Amino acid sequence: CASSPGEREREQYF. The chain is built from TRBV3-1 and TRBJ2-7; 8 nucleotides match TRBD2. The CDR3 sequence is 14 residues long. From germline, CDR1 is LGHDT and CDR2 YNNKEL (reference sequence). V shed 4 bases and J 6 bases; nucleotides not matched to a gene: 8.